The present TCR beta chain was sequenced within a study of blood T cell repertoires in COVID-19. TCRdb's table, derived via immunoSEQ multiplex PCR, lists solely in-frame clones and lacks some. The sample holds 52,000 or so clones, roughly 85% seen once. Looked up from germline, CDR1 is DFQATT and CDR2 is SNEGSKA (reference sequence). This CDR3 has 11 residues. Trimming took 6 bases from V and 13 from J; bases not matched to a gene: 9. The sequence came from a human donor in a cohort sampled during active COVID-19. Sequencing used peripheral blood. V gene TRBV20-1 combines with J gene TRBJ2-1; 7 nucleotides match TRBD1. In DNA, the CDR3 is TGCAGTGCGCCAGACAGGGTTGGACAGTTCTTC. This codes for CSAPDRVGQFF.